One and the same sample provided the 16 T cell receptor beta chains below, sequenced in a study of CD8+ T cells in alopecia areata. The treatment denotes: oral pan-JAK inhibitor, 5-10 mg twice daily. The authors extracted RNA and reverse transcribed it into cDNA as the sequencing template. The table came from immunoSEQ multiplex PCR; TCRdb's copy has only in-frame clones and leaves some out. This sample has approximately 280,000 clones, with over 45% found just once. The sequences come from CD4+ T cells sorted from blood, collected at week 24, from a patient treated with tofacitinib. All receptors derive from a human donor with alopecia areata.

A few counts support this clone. The V and J genes are TRBV2 and TRBJ1-1, with D tentatively TRBD1 (6 bases). This CDR3 is 13 amino acids long. Germline loops: CDR1 SNHLY, CDR2 FYNNEI. V lost 9 bases and J lost 3, with 14 bases in between. The CDR3, as DNA: TGTGCCAGTACCCAGGGGAGGGACACTGAAGCTTTCTTT. Translated: CASTQGRDTEAFF.

This chain joins TRBV30 and TRBJ1-4; D is possibly TRBD1 (5 bases). Germline V gene lookup returns CDR1 GTSNPN and CDR2 SVGIG (reference sequence). This CDR3 contains 12 residues. V was clipped by 2 bases and J by 7 bases, with 8 bases between them. CDR3 in DNA: TGTGCCTGGAGTTTCGGGGGTGAAAAACTGTTTTTT. This encodes CAWSFGGEKLFF.

This clone appeared a few times. The chain couples TRBV27 to TRBJ2-5; TRBD2 matches 7 bases. This CDR3 contains 11 residues. Germline lookup yields CDR1 MNHEY and CDR2 SMNVEV (reference sequence). The V segment lost 8 bases and the J segment 7 bases; nucleotides outside the gene matches: 4. CDR3 residues: CASGRARTQYF. The CDR3 DNA is TGTGCCAGCGGGAGGGCCCGGACCCAGTACTTC.

The rearrangement links TRBV4-1 to TRBJ1-2; weak D call: TRBD1 (6 bases). Per germline, CDR1 MGHRA and CDR2 YSYEKL. V lost 3 bases and J lost 5, with 10 bases in between. The CDR3 totals 13 residues. The CDR3 is CASSHEGGYGYTF. Written as DNA, the CDR3 is TGCGCCAGCAGCCATGAAGGGGGTTATGGCTACACCTTC.

About this clone itself: One junction end disagrees with the germline gene, perhaps due to a read error. The chain links TRBV5-1 to TRBJ2-7, with 14 bases matching TRBD2. CDR3 size: 12 residues. Germline CDR1 reads SGHRS; CDR2 reads YFSETQ. The CDR3 loop reads CASSVGLAGAIF. As DNA, the CDR3 is TGCGCCAGCAGCGTGGGACTAGCGGGGGCGATCTTC.

The chain couples TRBV29-1 to TRBJ1-2, with 9 bases fitting TRBD1. CDR3 length equals 15 residues. Trimming cost V 3 bases and J 7 bases; bases outside gene matches: 12. The germline gives CDR1 SQVTM, CDR2 ANQGSEA. CDR3 in amino acids: CSVDPTGTGIGGYTF. CDR3 coding DNA: TGCAGCGTTGACCCTACCGGGACAGGGATCGGTGGCTACACCTTC.

Written as DNA, the CDR3 is TGTGCCAGCAGCTTGATCGGCGGGGGGGCCTCGGAAGAGACCCAGTACTTC. Encoded protein: CASSLIGGGASEETQYF. The gene calls are TRBV5-6 and TRBJ2-5; 9 nucleotides match TRBD2. The V gene end was trimmed by 1 base and the J gene end by 3 bases; junction bases not matched to a gene: 10. CDR1 is SGHDT, CDR2 YYEEEE, per germline. The CDR3 spans 17 residues.

The chain joins TRBV2 to TRBJ1-1, with D perhaps TRBD1 (5 bases). The germline gives CDR1 SNHLY, CDR2 FYNNEI. CDR3 length equals 13 residues. Trimming pared 7 bases from V and 6 bases from J, leaving 15 bases between. This chain's CDR3 is CASTPGSFAEAFF. DNA for the CDR3: TGTGCCAGCACCCCAGGGAGTTTCGCTGAAGCTTTCTTT.

V and J are TRBV6-6 and TRBJ2-2, with D hard to call. The germline gives CDR1 MNHNY, CDR2 SVGAGI (reference sequence). This CDR3 is built from 14 residues. V was cut by 2 bases and J by 1 base, with 5 bases left in between. As DNA, the CDR3 is TGTGCCAGCAGTTACCGTGGGAACACCGGGGAGCTGTTTTTT. Its translation is CASSYRGNTGELFF.

V usage is TRBV20-1 and J usage is TRBJ1-2; D gene unclear. Germline CDR1 reads DFQATT; CDR2 reads SNEGSKA (reference sequence). This CDR3 has 9 residues. The CDR3 DNA reads as TGCACCGCGGGAGTGGGCTACACCTTC. As protein: CTAGVGYTF.

The genes are TRBV5-1 and TRBJ2-1; 9 bases align to TRBD2. Germline CDR1 and CDR2: SGHRS and YFSETQ. With 0 bases clipped from V and 4 bases from J, the junction kept 2 bases outside the gene matches. The CDR3 has 15 residues. The CDR3, as DNA: TGCGCCAGCAGCTTGGGCCTAGCGGGGTACAATGAGCAGTTCTTC. This encodes CASSLGLAGYNEQFF.

The table lists this clone with a few counts. Other DNA variants within this sample encode the same CDR3. This rearrangement joins TRBV7-2 to TRBJ2-1; D gene unclear. CDR3 size: 12 residues. Trimming removed 6 bases from V and 4 bases from J, with 7 bases in between. The V gene's germline CDR1 is SGHTA and CDR2 FQGNSA. CDR3 coding DNA: TGTGCCAGCAGTCCCACGTACAATGAGCAGTTCTTC. Translating it yields CASSPTYNEQFF.

The chain recombines TRBV4-1 with TRBJ1-2, with D unclear. The V gene lost 3 bases and the J gene lost 8 bases, with 7 bases spanning the gap. The CDR3 is made up of 11 amino acids. Per the germline V gene, CDR1 is MGHRA and CDR2 is YSYEKL. CDR3: CASSHLGGYTF. The CDR3 DNA follows: TGCGCCAGCAGCCATCTCGGGGGCTACACCTTC.

The chain employs TRBV6-1 and TRBJ2-7; no reliable D call. Germline V CDR1 and CDR2: MNHNS, SASEGT. V gave up 3 bases and J gave up 3 bases, with 12 bases separating them. The CDR3 is 14 amino acids. CDR3 nucleotides: TGTGCCAGCAGTGAGGGCTTTGTCGGCTACGAGCAGTACTTC. Translated, it gives CASSEGFVGYEQYF.

A remark on this clone: At the DNA level, this CDR3 is encoded by other sequences in the same sample as well. The J gene is TRBJ1-1, the V gene TRBV29-1; TRBD1 is a possible D gene (6 bases). Germline CDR1 is SQVTM and CDR2 is ANQGSEA. The CDR3 spans 12 residues. V lost 4 bases, J lost 3 bases, and 9 bases lay in between. The CDR3, as DNA: TGCAGCGTTGTAAGGGGGGACACTGAAGCTTTCTTT. Its protein product is CSVVRGDTEAFF.

This clone has just a few counts. The gene calls are TRBV7-2 and TRBJ1-6; no clear D. Deletions cut 5 bases from V and 9 bases from J, with 8 bases between. The germline V gene encodes CDR1 SGHTA and CDR2 FQGNSA. The CDR3 runs to 12 residues. CDR3 coding DNA: TGTGCCAGCAGCCCACCACGTTCACCCCTCCACTTT. Amino acid sequence: CASSPPRSPLHF. The full variable domain, its missing parts supplied by reference TRBV7-2 and TRBJ1-6, is GAGVSQSPSNKVTEKGKDVELRCDPISGHTALYWYRQSLGQGLEFLIYFQGNSAPDKSGLPSDRFSAERTGGSVSTLTIQRTQQEDSAVYLCASSPPRSPLHFGNGTRLTVT.